The 25 T cell receptor beta chains reported below all come from one sample, sequenced in a study of blood T cell repertoires in COVID-19. Assay used: immunoSEQ multiplex PCR; TCRdb lists only in-frame clones, some missing. The profile shows 150,000 or so clones, about 79% of them singletons. The sample consisted of peripheral blood. The receptors here all came from a woman of 80 years or more with acute or convalescent COVID-19.

The chain uses TRBV9 and TRBJ1-1; D gene ambiguous. V was cut by 4 bases and J by 7 bases, with 14 bases left in between. Germline V CDR1 and CDR2: SGDLS, YYNGEE. This CDR3 is 13 amino acids long. Written as DNA, the CDR3 is TGTGCCAGCAGCTTAGAGAGGGAGAGTGAAGCTTTCTTT. Its protein product is CASSLERESEAFF.

This clone was seen a few times. The chain joins TRBV13 to TRBJ1-6; 7 bases fit TRBD1. Trimming cost V 5 bases and J 8 bases; bases outside gene matches: 15. The CDR3 extends over 17 amino acids. The germline V gene encodes CDR1 PRHDT and CDR2 FYEKMQ (reference sequence). CDR3 coding DNA: TGTGCCAGCAGCCCCTCCCCTACAGGGGCAGGGGATTCACCCCTCCACTTT. Its protein is CASSPSPTGAGDSPLHF.

This clone appeared a few times. V is TRBV4-1 and J is TRBJ2-1, with TRBD2 matching 8 bases. The CDR3 runs to 15 residues. The V gene's germline CDR1 is MGHRA and CDR2 YSYEKL. V shed 4 bases, J shed 2 bases, and the junction held 4 bases outside the gene matches. This chain's CDR3 is CASSRGLGAYNEQFF. In nucleotides, the CDR3 is TGCGCCAGCAGCCGGGGACTAGGGGCCTACAATGAGCAGTTCTTC.

The rearrangement uses TRBV5-1 and TRBJ2-6; 7 nucleotides line up with TRBD2. Trimming removed 4 bases from V and 2 bases from J; junction bases left unmatched: 9. The CDR3 covers 17 residues. Germline V gene data show CDR1 as SGHRS and CDR2 as YFSETQ. CDR3 nucleotide sequence: TGCGCCAGCAGCCCGGCGGGGGTCCTGGCTGGGGCCAACGTCCTGACTTTC. Amino acid sequence: CASSPAGVLAGANVLTF.

The table lists this clone with a few counts. This chain joins TRBV19 and TRBJ1-2; the match to TRBD1 covers 9 bases. This CDR3 spans 15 amino acids. Germline CDR1 and CDR2: LNHDA and SQIVND (reference sequence). The V segment lost 0 bases and the J segment 6 bases; nucleotides outside the gene matches: 5. As DNA, the CDR3 is TGTGCCAGTAGTATAGAGGGACAGGGATCGCATGGCTACACCTTC. It encodes CASSIEGQGSHGYTF.

This clone was seen a few times. The DNA for the CDR3 is TGTGCCAGCAGCCCCCCTTACTCACCCTACGAGCAGTACTTC. As protein: CASSPPYSPYEQYF. The chain couples TRBV7-2 to TRBJ2-7; no clear D. The germline V gene has CDR1 SGHTA and CDR2 FQGNSA. There are 14 residues in the CDR3. The ends were cut back, 5 bases at V and 2 bases at J, with 13 bases in the middle.

The rearrangement links TRBV5-1 to TRBJ2-2, with 11 bases that match TRBD2. The CDR3 totals 16 residues. The junction had 5 bases not matched to a gene; V was cut back by 1 base and J by 6 bases. From germline, CDR1 is SGHRS and CDR2 YFSETQ. The CDR3 loop is CASSLTSGGLPGELFF. The CDR3 nucleotides are TGCGCCAGCAGCTTGACTAGCGGGGGCCTCCCCGGGGAGCTGTTTTTT.

This clone has more than one count but fewer than ten. The rearrangement uses TRBV7-2 and TRBJ1-1, with a possible D match to TRBD1 (5 bases). Trimming removed 1 base at V and 4 bases at J, with 13 bases between. The CDR3 sequence is 15 residues long. Germline CDR1 and CDR2: SGHTA and FQGNSA. CDR3 protein: CASSLVGGDGTEAFF. The CDR3 DNA sequence: TGTGCCAGCAGCTTAGTTGGAGGGGATGGCACTGAAGCTTTCTTT.

This clone has only a few counts. J is TRBJ1-6 and V is TRBV5-6; D might be TRBD1 (5 bases). V lost 6 bases and J 2 bases, leaving 15 bases between the germline ends. Germline V CDR1 and CDR2: SGHDT, YYEEEE. This CDR3 has 16 residues. Here the CDR3 DNA reads TGTGCCAGCAACCCCGGATGGGGGGCCTATAATTCACCCCTCCACTTT. Its protein product is CASNPGWGAYNSPLHF. The variable domain in full, with the rest retrieved from reference TRBV5-6 and TRBJ1-6, is DAGVTQSPTHLIKTRGQQVTLRCSPKSGHDTVSWYQQALGQGPQFIFQYYEEEERQRGNFPDRFSGHQFPNYSSELNVNALLLGDSALYLCASNPGWGAYNSPLHFGNGTRLTVT.

This clone was counted a few times. V usage is TRBV18 and J usage is TRBJ2-3, with D perhaps TRBD1 (5 bases). V was clipped by 2 bases and J by 4 bases, with 10 bases between them. This CDR3 is 14 amino acids long. Germline V lookup: CDR1 KGHSH, CDR2 LQKENI. CDR3 nucleotides: TGTGCCAGCTCACCATTTGAAGGGGCAGATACGCAGTATTTT. This translates into CASSPFEGADTQYF.

With regard to this clone: This CDR3 is also generated by other DNA sequences in the sample. The DNA of the CDR3 is TGTGCCAGCAGCCCACGGGTCAATCAGCCCCAGCATTTT. Its protein is CASSPRVNQPQHF. The chain carries TRBV7-2 and TRBJ1-5; D is unclear. Germline V lookup: CDR1 SGHTA, CDR2 FQGNSA. The CDR3 has 13 residues. Trimming cost V 5 bases and J 3 bases, with 8 bases left between them.

V gene TRBV29-1 combines with J gene TRBJ2-5; 11 bases are shared with TRBD1. V was clipped by 7 bases and J by 5 bases; unmatched bases: 9. The CDR3 loop spans 14 amino acids. In germline, CDR1 is SQVTM, CDR2 ANQGSEA. CDR3 DNA: TGCAGCGCCCGGACAGGGGGCGGGGCGGAGACCCAGTACTTC. Amino acids: CSARTGGGAETQYF.

The rearrangement links TRBV18 to TRBJ1-2; 9 bases align to TRBD1. The junction had 4 bases not matched to a gene; V was cut back by 4 bases and J by 7 bases. The CDR3 spans 13 residues. Germline V gene sequence: CDR1 KGHSH, CDR2 LQKENI. The CDR3 DNA sequence: TGTGCCAGCTCACTGGGACAGGGCGGTGGCTACACCTTC. It is translated as CASSLGQGGGYTF.

V gene TRBV5-1 combines with J gene TRBJ2-3; 7 nucleotides align to TRBD1. Germline V gene data show CDR1 as SGHRS and CDR2 as YFSETQ. The CDR3 has 16 residues. V lost 0 bases and J lost 4; bases outside the gene matches: 8. In nucleotides, the CDR3 is TGCGCCAGCAGCTTGGGGGGACAGCCAAGGTCAGATACGCAGTATTTT. Translated, it gives CASSLGGQPRSDTQYF.

As DNA, the CDR3 is TGTGCCAGTAGTATAGCGGTTGGAGGTTTTCAGCCCCAGCATTTT. It is translated as CASSIAVGGFQPQHF. The rearrangement joins TRBV19 to TRBJ1-5; no reliable D call. V was shortened by 1 base and J by 6 bases, with 13 bases between the two germline ends. This CDR3 comprises 15 residues. In germline, CDR1 is LNHDA, CDR2 SQIVND (reference sequence).

The chain links TRBV29-1 to TRBJ1-5; D is ambiguous. V shed 2 bases and J shed 4 bases, with 12 bases lying between them. Germline assignment: CDR1 SQVTM and CDR2 ANQGSEA. There are 14 residues in the CDR3. The CDR3 sequence: CSVETRGKNQPQHF. In DNA, the CDR3 is TGCAGCGTTGAAACACGAGGCAAGAATCAGCCCCAGCATTTT.

V and J are TRBV9 and TRBJ2-1, with TRBD1 matching 8 bases. Germline CDR1 reads SGDLS; CDR2 reads YYNGEE. The length of the CDR3 is 14 residues. Trimming removed 0 bases from V and 8 bases from J; junction bases left unmatched: 4. The CDR3 nucleotides read TGTGCCAGCAGCGTAGGGGCAGGGGGCGATGAGCAGTTCTTC. It specifies CASSVGAGGDEQFF.

The chain recombines TRBV4-2 with TRBJ2-3; D gene ambiguous. In germline, CDR1 is LGHNA, CDR2 YNFKEQ. This CDR3 contains 13 residues. Trimming pared 4 bases from V and 2 bases from J, leaving 7 bases between. The CDR3 region is CASSPQFTDTQYF. The CDR3 coding sequence is TGTGCCAGCAGCCCCCAGTTCACAGATACGCAGTATTTT.

The rearrangement uses TRBV5-1 and TRBJ1-6; 7 bases align to TRBD1. J gave up 8 bases and V 0 bases, and 8 bases lay outside the gene matches. The V gene's germline CDR1 is SGHRS and CDR2 YFSETQ. The CDR3 has 16 residues. CDR3 bases: TGCGCCAGCAGCTTGGCGGGCGGGACAGCCTATTCACCCCTCCACTTT. It is translated as CASSLAGGTAYSPLHF.

This chain connects TRBV5-8 to TRBJ2-7; D perhaps matches TRBD1 (6 bases). The CDR3 loop spans 15 amino acids. V lost 5 bases, J lost 3 bases, and 18 bases lay in between. Germline CDR1 reads SGHTS; CDR2 reads YDEGEE. The CDR3 DNA sequence: TGTGCCAGCAGATTTGGAAGGGGGATCGACTACGAGCAGTACTTC. Protein sequence: CASRFGRGIDYEQYF.

J is TRBJ1-2 and V is TRBV6-6, with TRBD1 as a possible D gene (6 bases). The ends were cut back, 7 bases at V and 6 bases at J, with 18 bases in the middle. This CDR3 comprises 14 residues. The germline CDR1 and CDR2 sequences are MNHNY and SVGAGI (reference sequence). The CDR3 DNA sequence: TGTGCCAGCATCGCCGGGGGGGGCGCGAATGGCTACACCTTC. This encodes CASIAGGGANGYTF.

The V gene is TRBV30, the J gene TRBJ1-2, with a possible D match to TRBD1 (5 bases). The V and J ends lost 2 bases and 14 bases respectively, with 18 bases between them. Per the germline V gene, CDR1 is GTSNPN and CDR2 is SVGIG (reference sequence). The CDR3 runs to 12 residues. The CDR3 sequence: CAWSPLGQGDTF. CDR3 sequence (DNA): TGTGCCTGGAGTCCCCTGGGGCAGGGTGATACCTTC.

This clone has a handful of counts. V usage is TRBV9 and J usage is TRBJ1-1; tentatively, D is TRBD1 (6 bases). The germline CDR1 and CDR2 sequences are SGDLS and YYNGEE. Trimming left V 3 bases short and J 5 bases short, with 11 bases between. CDR3 size: 13 residues. The DNA of the CDR3 is TGTGCCAGCAGCGGGACAGAGGGTACTGAAGCTTTCTTT. Translating it yields CASSGTEGTEAFF.

The rearrangement joins TRBV28 to TRBJ1-2; 8 bases are shared with TRBD1. The CDR3 runs to 17 residues. Germline V gene data show CDR1 as MDHEN and CDR2 as SYDVKM. Trimming at V came to 5 bases and at J to 2 bases, leaving 13 bases not matched to a gene. The CDR3 loop is CASSIGQGASRNYGYTF. The CDR3 region has the DNA TGTGCCAGCAGTATTGGACAGGGAGCCTCTAGGAACTATGGCTACACCTTC.

J is TRBJ1-4 and V is TRBV6-5, with a weak D call TRBD1 (6 bases). The germline V and J ends were trimmed by 6 bases and 2 bases, with 13 bases remaining between them. From germline, CDR1 is MNHEY and CDR2 SVGAGI. CDR3 length: 15 residues. The CDR3 here is CASSGRGSTNEKLFF. The CDR3 nucleotides read TGTGCCAGCAGCGGCAGGGGCAGCACTAATGAAAAACTGTTTTTT.